This T cell receptor (beta chain) was sequenced in a study of cytomegalovirus exposure and HLA in healthy donors. The overall study: The same platform as the roughly 630 first-cohort repertoires was used for the 130 or so validation repertoires, a later analysis reported. Study results and limitations: The study found most TCR sequences rare, yet found some public TCRs in many donors.

Method: immunoSEQ multiplex PCR; TCRdb's copy keeps in-frame clones and lacks some. The data contain about 200,000 clones, 80% to 90% of them singletons. As for this clone: Antigen: not known.

Sequenced sample: PBMCs. The sequence was obtained from a woman aged 30 to 39 in good health and CMV-seropositive.

CDR3 DNA sequence: TGTGCCAGTAGCCCAAGTACTTATGGCTACACCTTC. This sequence encodes CASSPSTYGYTF. The chain recombines TRBV19 with TRBJ1-2; D is uncertain. Between the trimmed V and J ends, which lost 6 bases and 5 bases, there was a span of 10 bases. The CDR3 contains 12 residues. Germline CDR1 LNHDA, CDR2 SQIVND (reference sequence).